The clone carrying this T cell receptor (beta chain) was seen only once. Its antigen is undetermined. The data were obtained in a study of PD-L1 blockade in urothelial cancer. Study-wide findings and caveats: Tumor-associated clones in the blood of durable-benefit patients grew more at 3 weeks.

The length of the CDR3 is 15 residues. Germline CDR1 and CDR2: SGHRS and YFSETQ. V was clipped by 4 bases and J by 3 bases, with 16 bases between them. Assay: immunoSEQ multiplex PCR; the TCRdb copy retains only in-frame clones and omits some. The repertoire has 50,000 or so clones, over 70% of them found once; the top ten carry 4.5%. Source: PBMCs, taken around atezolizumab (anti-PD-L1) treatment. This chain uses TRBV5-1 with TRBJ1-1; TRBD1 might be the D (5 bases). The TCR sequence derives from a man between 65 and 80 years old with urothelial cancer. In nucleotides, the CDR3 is TGCGCCAGCAGCCCCTACGGGGGGTTAGACACTGAAGCTTTCTTT. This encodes CASSPYGGLDTEAFF.